The T cell receptor (beta chain) described here comes from a study of memory CD4+ T cells and cytomegalovirus serostatus. Study overall: Of the healthy Belgian adults, eight or nine were CMV seropositive and approximately 24 seronegative.

V was clipped by 2 bases and J by 2 bases, with 9 bases between them. The V gene's germline CDR1 is ENHRY and CDR2 SYGVKD. The CDR3 is 14 residues long. Study-level points and caveats: CD4+ memory repertoires contained 67 of 164 reported CMV TCRbeta sequences.

This clone ranks as medium-sized. What it recognizes is unknown. Single viable CD3+CD4+CD8-CD45RO+ cells were sorted as the memory CD4+ T cells. Serum IgG to CMV pp150, pp28, p38 and p52 defined serostatus. TCRdb's copy holds only in-frame clones and misses some; the assay was immunoSEQ multiplex PCR. Of 45,000 to 50,000 clones detected, more than 60% appear once; the ten largest clones hold around 0.61%. The chain uses TRBV10-3 and TRBJ1-1, with D perhaps matching TRBD1 (5 bases). This clonotype was obtained from an adult in good health and CMV-seronegative. The sample taken for sequencing was memory CD4+ T cells from blood. CDR3 coding DNA: TGTGCCATCAGTGAGGGACAACTTAACACTGAAGCTTTCTTT. Translation: CAISEGQLNTEAFF.